The source of this T cell receptor beta chain is a study of shared clonotypes between healthy human individuals. Background on the study: Three plates each covered CD4 naive and memory; CD8 naive two, CD8 memory one.

The naive CD8 fraction comprised CD45RO-negative cells positively selected for CCR7 and excluded terminally differentiated effector memory CD45RA+ cells. CDR3 size: 16 residues. The germline V gene encodes CDR1 LNHDA and CDR2 SQIVND (reference sequence). V was cut by 5 bases and J by 0 bases, with 14 bases left in between. Measured with immunoSEQ multiplex PCR; TCRdb has only the in-frame clones, and not every one. The table has approximately 740,000 clones, over 90% seen once. This receptor was obtained from a man aged 30-40 years in good health. The genes are TRBV19 and TRBJ2-4, with D possibly matching TRBD1 (5 bases). The sequencing input was naive CD8+ T cells sorted from blood. The CDR3 protein is CASSPNMGLAKNIQYF. For the CDR3, the DNA is TGTGCCAGTAGTCCTAACATGGGGCTAGCCAAAAACATTCAGTACTTC.